This T cell receptor (beta chain) appears in the sequencing data of a study of chemoradiotherapy in HPV16-positive cancers. Study summary: Functional T-cell assays on two HPV16-positive patients' cells defined candidate HPV-specific clones and common TCR motifs. General study points: HPV-specific T cells were functionally defined from only two HPV16-positive patients. During treatment, candidate HPV-specific clones and E7-related motifs expanded in tumor. Better recurrence-free survival went with HPV-responsive T-cell expansion in HPV16-positive patients.

As concerns this clone: The antigen is unknown. At one end, the junction sequence differs from germline, possibly due to a read error.

Sequencing was performed with immunoSEQ multiplex PCR; in TCRdb, only in-frame clones are kept and a portion is missing. The table lists 2,000 or so clones, under 90% of them singletons. From germline, CDR1 is SGHVS and CDR2 FNYEAQ. The CDR3 is 10 amino acids. The chain recombines TRBV7-6 with TRBJ2-3; D is undetermined. The material sequenced was tumor tissue, taken from a patient who underwent chemoradiotherapy. The origin of this receptor is a human donor with HPV-associated anogenital cancer. CDR3 loop: CASSVSWARF. The CDR3 nucleotides read TGTGCCAGCAGTGTCTCATGGGCTCGTTTT.